This T cell receptor beta chain was recovered during a study of blood T cell repertoires in COVID-19. CDR1 and CDR2 (germline): LGHDT, YNNKEL (reference sequence). The CDR3 length is 16 residues. V lost 3 bases and J 4 bases, leaving 18 bases between the germline ends. TCRdb's table, derived via immunoSEQ multiplex PCR, lists solely in-frame clones and lacks some. Seen here are 65,000 to 70,000 clones, 87% observed once, and the top ten hold roughly 5.6%. The chain has TRBV3-1 (or the pseudogene TRBV3-2) and TRBJ1-1; maybe TRBD1 (6 bases). Sequenced material: peripheral blood. The TCR originated in a man aged 45-65 years with active COVID-19. The CDR3 region is CASSHQGWGISTEAFF. Written as DNA, the CDR3 is TGTGCCAGCAGCCATCAGGGGTGGGGGATTAGCACTGAAGCTTTCTTT.